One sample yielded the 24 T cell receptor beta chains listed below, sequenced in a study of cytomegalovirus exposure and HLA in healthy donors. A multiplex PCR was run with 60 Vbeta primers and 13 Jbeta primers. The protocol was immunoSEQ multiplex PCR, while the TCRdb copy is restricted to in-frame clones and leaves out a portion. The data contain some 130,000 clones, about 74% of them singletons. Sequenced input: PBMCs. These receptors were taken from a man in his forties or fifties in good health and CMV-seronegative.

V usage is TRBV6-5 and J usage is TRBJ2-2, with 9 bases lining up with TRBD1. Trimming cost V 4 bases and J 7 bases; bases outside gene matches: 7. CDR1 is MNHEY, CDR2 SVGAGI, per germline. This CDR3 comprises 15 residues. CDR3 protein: CASSSRDRVVGELFF. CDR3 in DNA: TGTGCCAGCAGTTCCCGGGACAGGGTCGTCGGGGAGCTGTTTTTT.

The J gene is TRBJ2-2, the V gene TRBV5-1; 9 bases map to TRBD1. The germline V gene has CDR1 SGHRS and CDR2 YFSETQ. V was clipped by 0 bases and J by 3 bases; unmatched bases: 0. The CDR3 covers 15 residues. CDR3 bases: TGCGCCAGCAGCTTGGGGGACAGGGACACCGGGGAGCTGTTTTTT. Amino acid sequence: CASSLGDRDTGELFF.

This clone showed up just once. CDR3 amino acids: CASSPPSSGGSTSETQYF. Here the CDR3 DNA reads TGCGCCAGCAGCCCGCCGTCTAGCGGGGGATCTACTTCCGAGACCCAGTACTTC. The V call is TRBV5-1, the J call TRBJ2-5; 10 bases map to TRBD2. The ends lost 4 bases at V and 5 bases at J; junction bases unmatched: 17. The CDR3 is 18 amino acids. From germline, CDR1 is SGHRS and CDR2 YFSETQ.

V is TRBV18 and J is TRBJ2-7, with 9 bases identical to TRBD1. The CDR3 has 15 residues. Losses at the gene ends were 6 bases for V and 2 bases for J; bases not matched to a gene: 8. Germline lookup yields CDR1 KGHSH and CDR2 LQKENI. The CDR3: CASSTLRTGAYEQYF. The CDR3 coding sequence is TGTGCCAGCTCGACGCTTAGGACAGGGGCCTACGAGCAGTACTTC.

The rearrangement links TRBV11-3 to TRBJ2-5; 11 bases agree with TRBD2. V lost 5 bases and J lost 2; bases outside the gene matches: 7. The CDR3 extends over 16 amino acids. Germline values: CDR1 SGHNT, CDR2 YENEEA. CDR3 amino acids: CASSALGTSGQETQYF. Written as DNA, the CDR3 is TGTGCCAGCAGCGCCCTCGGGACTAGCGGACAAGAGACCCAGTACTTC.

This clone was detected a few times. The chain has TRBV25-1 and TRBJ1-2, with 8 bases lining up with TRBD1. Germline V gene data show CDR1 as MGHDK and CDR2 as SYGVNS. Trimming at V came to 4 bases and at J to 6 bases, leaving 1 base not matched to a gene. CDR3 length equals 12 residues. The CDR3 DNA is TGTGCCAGCAGTGCAGGGGGCAATGGCTACACCTTC. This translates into CASSAGGNGYTF.

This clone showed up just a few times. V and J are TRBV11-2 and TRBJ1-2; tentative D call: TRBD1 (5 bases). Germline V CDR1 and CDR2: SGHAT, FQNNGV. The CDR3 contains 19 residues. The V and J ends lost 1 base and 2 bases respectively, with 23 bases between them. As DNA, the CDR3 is TGTGCCAGCAGCTTAGGCGCTAGGGGCAGGCGACAACTCAACTATGGCTACACCTTC. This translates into CASSLGARGRRQLNYGYTF.

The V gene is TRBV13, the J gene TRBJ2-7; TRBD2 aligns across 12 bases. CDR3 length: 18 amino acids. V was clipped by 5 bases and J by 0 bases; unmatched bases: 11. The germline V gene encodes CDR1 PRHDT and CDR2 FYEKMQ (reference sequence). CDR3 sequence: CASSRARLAGAHSYEQYF. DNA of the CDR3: TGTGCCAGCAGCAGGGCGCGACTAGCGGGGGCCCACTCCTACGAGCAGTACTTC.

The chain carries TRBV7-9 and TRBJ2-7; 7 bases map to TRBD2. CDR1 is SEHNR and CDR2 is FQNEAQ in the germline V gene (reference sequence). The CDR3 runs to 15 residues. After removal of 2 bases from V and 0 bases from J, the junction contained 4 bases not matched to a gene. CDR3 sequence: CASSLTAGVSYEQYF. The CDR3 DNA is TGTGCCAGCAGCTTAACGGCGGGGGTCTCCTACGAGCAGTACTTC.

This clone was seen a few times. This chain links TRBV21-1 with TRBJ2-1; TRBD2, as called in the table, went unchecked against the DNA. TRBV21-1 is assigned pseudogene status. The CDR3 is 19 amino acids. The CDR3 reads CASSKGKLAGSPSYNEQFF. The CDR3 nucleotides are TGTGCCAGCAGCAAAGGGAAACTAGCGGGGTCCCCCTCCTACAATGAGCAGTTCTTC.

The CDR3 bases are TGTGCCAGCAGCTTAGAGACAGGGGCCAATCAGCCCCAGCATTTT. This gives the protein CASSLETGANQPQHF. This chain uses TRBV7-2 with TRBJ1-5; 8 bases are shared with TRBD1. Germline V CDR1 and CDR2: SGHTA, FQGNSA. This CDR3 is 15 amino acids long. V gave up 1 base and J gave up 3 bases; unmatched junction bases: 2. Full variable domain (rest looked up from reference TRBV7-2 and TRBJ1-5): GAGVSQSPSNKVTEKGKDVELRCDPISGHTALYWYRQSLGQGLEFLIYFQGNSAPDKSGLPSDRFSAERTGGSVSTLTIQRTQQEDSAVYLCASSLETGANQPQHFGDGTRLSIL.

Here the CDR3 reads CASSLVGVNSPLHF. The CDR3 coding sequence is TGTGCCAGCAGTTTAGTAGGGGTAAATTCACCCCTCCACTTT. The gene calls are TRBV27 and TRBJ1-6; weak D call: TRBD1 (5 bases). Trimming left V 2 bases short and J 7 bases short, with 9 bases between. CDR1 and CDR2 (germline): MNHEY, SMNVEV (reference sequence). This CDR3 region has 14 residues.

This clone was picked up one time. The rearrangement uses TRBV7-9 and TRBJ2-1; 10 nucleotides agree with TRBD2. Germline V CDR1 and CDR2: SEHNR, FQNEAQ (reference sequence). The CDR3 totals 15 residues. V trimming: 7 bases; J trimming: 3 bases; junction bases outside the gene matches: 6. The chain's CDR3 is CASTPWTSGYNEQFF. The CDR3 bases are TGTGCCAGCACCCCATGGACTAGCGGCTACAATGAGCAGTTCTTC.

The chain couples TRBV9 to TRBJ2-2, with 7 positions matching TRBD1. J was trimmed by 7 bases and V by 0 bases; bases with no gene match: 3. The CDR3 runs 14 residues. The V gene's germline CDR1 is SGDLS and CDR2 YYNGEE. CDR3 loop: CASSVEPGGGELFF. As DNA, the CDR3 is TGTGCCAGCAGCGTAGAACCAGGGGGCGGGGAGCTGTTTTTT. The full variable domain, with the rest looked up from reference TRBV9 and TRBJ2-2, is DSGVTQTPKHLITATGQRVTLRCSPRSGDLSVYWYQQSLDQGLQFLIQYYNGEERAKGNILERFSAQQFPDLHSELNLSSLELGDSALYFCASSVEPGGGELFFGEGSRLTVL.

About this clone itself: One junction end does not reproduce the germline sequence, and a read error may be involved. The CDR3 region has the DNA TGTTCCAGCAGCCGCGGTGGGGAGGTCCAGCATTTT. Protein sequence: CSSSRGGEVQHF. V and J are TRBV7-9 and TRBJ1-5; no clear D gene. The CDR3 loop spans 12 amino acids. In germline, CDR1 is SEHNR, CDR2 FQNEAQ (reference sequence).

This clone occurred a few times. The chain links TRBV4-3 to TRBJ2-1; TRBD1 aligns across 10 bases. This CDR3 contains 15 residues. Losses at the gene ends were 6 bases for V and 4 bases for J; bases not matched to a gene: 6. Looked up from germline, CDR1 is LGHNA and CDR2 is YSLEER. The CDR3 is CASSSGTGAYNEQFF. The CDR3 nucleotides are TGCGCCAGCAGTTCCGGGACAGGGGCATACAATGAGCAGTTCTTC.

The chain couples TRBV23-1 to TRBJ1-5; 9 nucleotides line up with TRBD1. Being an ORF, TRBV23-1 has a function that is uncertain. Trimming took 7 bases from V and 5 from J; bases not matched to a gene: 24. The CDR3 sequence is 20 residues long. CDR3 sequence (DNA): TGCGCCAGCAAAAACGCGTCGGGGGACAGGGCCCGAAAGGTCGATCAGCCCCAGCATTTT. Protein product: CASKNASGDRARKVDQPQHF.

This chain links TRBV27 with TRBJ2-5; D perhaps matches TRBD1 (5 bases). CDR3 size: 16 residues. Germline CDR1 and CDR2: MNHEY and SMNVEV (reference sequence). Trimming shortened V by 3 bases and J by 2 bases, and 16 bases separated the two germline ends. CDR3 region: CASSLAPLRVQETQYF. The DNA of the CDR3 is TGTGCCAGCAGTTTGGCTCCCCTCAGGGTTCAAGAGACCCAGTACTTC.

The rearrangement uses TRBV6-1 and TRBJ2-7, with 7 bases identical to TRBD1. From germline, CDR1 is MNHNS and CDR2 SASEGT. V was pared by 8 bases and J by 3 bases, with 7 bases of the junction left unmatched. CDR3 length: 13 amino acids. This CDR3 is CASGLGQLYEQYF. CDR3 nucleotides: TGTGCCAGCGGACTGGGACAGCTCTACGAGCAGTACTTC.

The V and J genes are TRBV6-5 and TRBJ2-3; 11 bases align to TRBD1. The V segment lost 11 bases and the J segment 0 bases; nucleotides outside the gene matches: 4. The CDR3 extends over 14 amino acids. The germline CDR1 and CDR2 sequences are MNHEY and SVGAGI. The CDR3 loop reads CAAGQGASTDTQYF. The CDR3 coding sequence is TGTGCCGCCGGACAGGGGGCAAGCACAGATACGCAGTATTTT.

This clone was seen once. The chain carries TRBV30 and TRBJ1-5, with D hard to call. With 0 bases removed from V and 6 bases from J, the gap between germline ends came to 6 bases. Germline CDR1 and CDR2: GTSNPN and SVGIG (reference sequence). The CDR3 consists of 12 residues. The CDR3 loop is CAWSVPGQPQHF. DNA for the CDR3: TGTGCCTGGAGTGTACCCGGTCAGCCCCAGCATTTT.

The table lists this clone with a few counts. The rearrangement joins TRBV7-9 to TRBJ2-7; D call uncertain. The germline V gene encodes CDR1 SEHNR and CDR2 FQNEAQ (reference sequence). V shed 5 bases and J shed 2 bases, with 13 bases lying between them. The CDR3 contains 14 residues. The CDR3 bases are TGTGCCAGCAGCACGCCCGCAGGTGCCTACGAGCAGTACTTC. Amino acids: CASSTPAGAYEQYF.

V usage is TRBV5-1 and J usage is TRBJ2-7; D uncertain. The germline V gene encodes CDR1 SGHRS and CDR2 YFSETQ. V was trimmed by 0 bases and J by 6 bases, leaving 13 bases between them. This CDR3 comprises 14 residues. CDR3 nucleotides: TGCGCCAGCAGCTTGGGTGGCTCCCCTAGCGAGCAGTACTTC. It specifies CASSLGGSPSEQYF.

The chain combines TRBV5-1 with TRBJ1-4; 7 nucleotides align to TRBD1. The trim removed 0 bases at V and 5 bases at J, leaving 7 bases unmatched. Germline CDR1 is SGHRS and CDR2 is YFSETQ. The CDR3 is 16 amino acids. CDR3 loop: CASSLGPRGNNEKLFF. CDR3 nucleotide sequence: TGCGCCAGCAGCTTGGGACCCAGGGGGAACAATGAAAAACTGTTTTTT.